The 17 T cell receptor beta chains below were found in one sample sequenced in a study of T cell changes during pregnancy in multiple sclerosis. Profiled with immunoSEQ multiplex PCR; TCRdb holds only in-frame clones, not every one. The data contain 35,000 or so clones, around 92% of them singletons. Sample: CD4+ T cells from peripheral blood mononuclear cells, taken after pregnancy. These receptors originate from a female donor with multiple sclerosis, enrolled in a pregnancy study.

The chain employs TRBV28 and TRBJ1-5; perhaps TRBD1 as D (5 bases). V gave up 2 bases and J gave up 0 bases, with 11 bases separating them. The CDR3 has 16 residues. The germline V gene has CDR1 MDHEN and CDR2 SYDVKM. CDR3 in amino acids: CASSLDSLNSNQPQHF. CDR3 coding DNA: TGTGCCAGCAGTTTAGACAGCCTTAATAGCAATCAGCCCCAGCATTTT.

The V call is TRBV28, the J call TRBJ2-7, with TRBD1 matching over 9 bases. Germline V gene sequence: CDR1 MDHEN, CDR2 SYDVKM. The ends lost 5 bases at V and 8 bases at J; junction bases unmatched: 16. CDR3 length: 16 amino acids. CDR3 sequence (DNA): TGTGCCAGCAGTCCAGCACCGGCGGACAGGGGTTTCAAGCAGTACTTC. As protein: CASSPAPADRGFKQYF.

In DNA, the CDR3 is TGTGCCAGCAGCTTAGCGGCCCAGCCCCTCCACTTT. Encoded protein: CASSLAAQPLHF. The genes are TRBV7-8 and TRBJ1-6, with no clear D. This CDR3 is 12 amino acids long. V lost 0 bases, J lost 13 bases, and 7 bases lay in between. Germline-derived CDR1 and CDR2 are SGHVS and FQNEAQ.

The chain combines TRBV23-1 with TRBJ1-5, with D perhaps matching TRBD1 (5 bases). TRBV23-1 is an ORF; its function is uncertain. V was cut by 3 bases and J by 0 bases, with 15 bases left in between. CDR3 length: 17 amino acids. For the CDR3, the DNA is TGCGCCAGCAGTCATCCCGGGACTCCTTATAGCAATCAGCCCCAGCATTTT. It translates to CASSHPGTPYSNQPQHF.

V and J are TRBV30 and TRBJ1-1; D is unresolved. The CDR3 spans 12 residues. The V gene's germline CDR1 is GTSNPN and CDR2 SVGIG (reference sequence). V shed 3 bases and J shed 2 bases, with 7 bases lying between them. In DNA, the CDR3 is TGTGCCTGGAGCGAGGCCAACACTGAAGCTTTCTTT. This encodes CAWSEANTEAFF. Drawing the rest from reference TRBV30 and TRBJ1-1, the complete variable domain is SQTIHQWPATLVQPVGSPLSLECTVEGTSNPNLYWYRQAAGRGLQLLFYSVGIGQISSEVPQNLSASRPQDRQFILSSKKLLLSDSGFYLCAWSEANTEAFFGQGTRLTVV.

The V call is TRBV2, the J call TRBJ2-2; a possible D gene is TRBD2 (6 bases). Germline assignment: CDR1 SNHLY and CDR2 FYNNEI. The V gene lost 6 bases and the J gene lost 5 bases, with 7 bases spanning the gap. The CDR3 is 12 residues long. This CDR3 is CASRGGTGELFF. In DNA form, the CDR3 reads TGTGCCAGCAGGGGGGGAACCGGGGAGCTGTTTTTT.

The V and J genes are TRBV11-2 and TRBJ1-5; 7 bases map to TRBD1. This CDR3 spans 14 amino acids. V shed 6 bases and J 3 bases; nucleotides not matched to a gene: 5. Germline V gives CDR1 SGHAT, CDR2 FQNNGV. CDR3 protein: CASSPDRANQPQHF. The CDR3 DNA sequence: TGTGCCAGCAGTCCCGACAGGGCCAATCAGCCCCAGCATTTT.

The chain is built from TRBV11-3 and TRBJ2-1; weak D call: TRBD1 (6 bases). Trimming removed 3 bases from V and 2 bases from J, with 8 bases in between. Germline values: CDR1 SGHNT, CDR2 YENEEA. This CDR3 has 14 amino acids. CDR3 DNA sequence: TGTGCCAGCAGCTTTGGACAGACCTACAATGAGCAGTTCTTC. It encodes CASSFGQTYNEQFF. Based on the CDR3 plus reference TRBV11-3 and TRBJ2-1, the full variable domain is EAGVVQSPRYKIIEKKQPVAFWCNPISGHNTLYWYLQNLGQGPELLIRYENEEAVDDSQLPKDRFSAERLKGVDSTLKIQPAELGDSAVYLCASSFGQTYNEQFFGPGTRLTVL.

The V gene is TRBV5-5, the J gene TRBJ2-5; TRBD2 agrees at 16 bases. The germline gives CDR1 SGHKS, CDR2 YYEKEE (reference sequence). V lost 3 bases, J lost 4 bases, and 6 bases stayed unmatched. The CDR3 runs 17 residues. For the CDR3, the DNA is TGTGCCAGCAGCTGGGGACTAGCGGGAGGGCCCGGAGAGACCCAGTACTTC. Translated, it gives CASSWGLAGGPGETQYF.

CDR3 protein: CASSENRGLPGANVLTF. The CDR3 DNA follows: TGTGCCAGCAGTGAAAACAGGGGCTTGCCTGGGGCCAACGTCCTGACTTTC. The J gene is TRBJ2-6, the V gene TRBV6-1; 7 bases line up with TRBD1. The CDR3 length is 17 residues. The J segment lost 2 bases and the V segment lost 2 bases, leaving 6 bases of the junction unmatched. The germline CDR1 and CDR2 sequences are MNHNS and SASEGT.

The chain employs TRBV7-3 and TRBJ2-6; 12 nucleotides match TRBD2. The V gene's germline CDR1 is SGHTA and CDR2 FQGTGA. With V trimmed by 5 bases and J by 0 bases, 8 bases remained unmatched. The CDR3 length is 19 residues. CDR3 protein: CASSPSPSGGASGANVLTF. CDR3 nucleotide sequence: TGTGCCAGCAGCCCCTCCCCTAGCGGGGGGGCCTCTGGGGCCAACGTCCTGACTTTC.

This clone appeared once. The V call is TRBV30, the J call TRBJ2-7, with D perhaps TRBD1 (5 bases). CDR1 is GTSNPN, CDR2 SVGIG, per germline (reference sequence). The CDR3 consists of 11 residues. V was shortened by 5 bases and J by 2 bases, with 7 bases between the two germline ends. In DNA, the CDR3 is TGTGCCTGGCAACAGGCCTACGAGCAGTACTTC. Amino acids: CAWQQAYEQYF.

The chain uses TRBV6-5 and TRBJ2-7; weak D call: TRBD2 (5 bases). This CDR3 has 14 residues. V lost 2 bases and J lost 0, with 8 bases in between. Germline-derived CDR1 and CDR2 are MNHEY and SVGAGI. The DNA for the CDR3 is TGTGCCAGCAGTTACAGGGAGAACTCCTACGAGCAGTACTTC. Its translation: CASSYRENSYEQYF.

The chain is built from TRBV5-1 and TRBJ1-1; D is perhaps TRBD1 (6 bases). Trimming took off 5 bases at V and 1 base at J, with 12 bases between the two ends. Per the germline V gene, CDR1 is SGHRS and CDR2 is YFSETQ. The CDR3 extends over 14 amino acids. The CDR3 sequence: CASRQQGPNTEAFF. The CDR3 bases are TGCGCCAGCAGGCAACAGGGTCCGAACACTGAAGCTTTCTTT.

The chain uses TRBV19 and TRBJ2-1, with D perhaps matching TRBD2 (6 bases). Trimming left V 5 bases short and J 3 bases short, with 17 bases between. Germline V gene sequence: CDR1 LNHDA, CDR2 SQIVND (reference sequence). The CDR3 is 16 amino acids. The CDR3 nucleotides read TGTGCCAGTAGTGTAACTAGTGGGGGGTACTACAATGAGCAGTTCTTC. Its translation: CASSVTSGGYYNEQFF.

This chain joins TRBV2 and TRBJ2-4; D may be TRBD2 (5 bases). This CDR3 contains 14 residues. Between the trimmed V and J ends, which lost 1 base and 8 bases, there was a span of 12 bases. The germline V gene has CDR1 SNHLY and CDR2 FYNNEI. The CDR3 protein is CASSEGLGRDIQYF. For the CDR3, the DNA is TGTGCCAGCAGTGAAGGTCTAGGGCGGGACATTCAGTACTTC.

The CDR3 sequence is CAAGGASTDTQYF. CDR3 bases: TGTGCCGCGGGCGGGGCTAGCACAGATACGCAGTATTTT. The chain combines TRBV15 with TRBJ2-3; the D gene is possibly TRBD2 (6 bases). The CDR3 sequence is 13 residues long. V was pared by 11 bases and J by 0 bases, with 12 bases between. The germline gives CDR1 LNHNV, CDR2 YYDKDF (reference sequence).